Listed here are 9 T cell receptor beta chains from one sample, sequenced in a study of blood T cell repertoires in COVID-19. Assay used: immunoSEQ multiplex PCR; TCRdb lists only in-frame clones, some missing. The profile shows under 400,000 clones, around 87% of them singletons. Sequencing used peripheral blood. The receptors here all came from a woman aged 25 to 39 with COVID-19, enrolled during active disease.

This sequence joins TRBV3-1 (or the pseudogene TRBV3-2) and TRBJ2-1; 8 bases are shared with TRBD1. The CDR3 is 16 residues long. J lost 2 bases, V lost 0 bases, and 3 bases had no gene match. CDR1 is LGHDT, CDR2 YNNKEL, per germline (reference sequence). As DNA, the CDR3 is TGTGCCAGCAGCCAAGAGGGGGACAGGCCCTACAATGAGCAGTTCTTC. Amino acid sequence: CASSQEGDRPYNEQFF.

V and J are TRBV2 and TRBJ2-7; TRBD1 agrees at 7 bases. The CDR3 is made up of 15 amino acids. The germline gives CDR1 SNHLY, CDR2 FYNNEI. Losses at the gene ends were 3 bases for V and 5 bases for J; bases not matched to a gene: 10. The CDR3 DNA sequence: TGTGCCAGCAGTGAGGAACCAGGGGGTGCCCACGAGCAGTACTTC. It codes for CASSEEPGGAHEQYF.

This chain connects TRBV5-1 to TRBJ2-2, with 12 bases matching TRBD1. V gave up 4 bases and J gave up 9 bases; unmatched junction bases: 10. This CDR3 has 16 amino acids. CDR1 and CDR2 from the germline V gene are SGHRS and YFSETQ. CDR3 amino acids: CASSANPGQGAWELFF. DNA for the CDR3: TGCGCCAGCAGCGCGAATCCGGGACAGGGGGCCTGGGAGCTGTTTTTT.

The chain is built from TRBV4-1 and TRBJ2-7; 7 nucleotides line up with TRBD1. V trimming: 3 bases; J trimming: 3 bases; junction bases outside the gene matches: 2. The V gene's germline CDR1 is MGHRA and CDR2 YSYEKL. This CDR3 region has 13 residues. The CDR3 nucleotides are TGCGCCAGCAGCCAGGGGACAGTCTACGAGCAGTACTTC. The encoded protein is CASSQGTVYEQYF.

The genes are TRBV28 and TRBJ1-2; 8 bases align to TRBD1. Germline loops: CDR1 MDHEN, CDR2 SYDVKM. With V trimmed by 1 base and J by 3 bases, 7 bases remained unmatched. The CDR3 extends over 16 amino acids. The CDR3 DNA reads TGTGCCAGCAGTTTATTGACAGGGGTGGGCCACTATGGCTACACCTTC. Its protein is CASSLLTGVGHYGYTF.

Of note for this clone: The same CDR3 is also encoded by other DNA sequences in this sample. The V call is TRBV5-1, the J call TRBJ2-3, with unresolved D. The CDR3 contains 14 residues. Germline V gene data show CDR1 as SGHRS and CDR2 as YFSETQ. V lost 0 bases to trimming and J lost 0 bases, with 5 bases between them. Here the CDR3 reads CASSLALSTDTQYF. The CDR3 region has the DNA TGCGCCAGCAGCTTGGCCCTCAGCACAGATACGCAGTATTTT.

This chain links TRBV28 with TRBJ1-5; D gene uncertain. The CDR3 length is 15 residues. In germline, CDR1 is MDHEN, CDR2 SYDVKM. The V end lost 5 bases, the J end lost 1 base, and 12 bases lay between the germline ends. As DNA, the CDR3 is TGTGCCAGCAGTACCCGGAGGGAGAGCAATCAGCCCCAGCATTTT. Its protein product is CASSTRRESNQPQHF.

The chain joins TRBV28 to TRBJ1-5; the match to TRBD1 covers 9 bases. CDR1 is MDHEN and CDR2 is SYDVKM in the germline V gene. This CDR3 has 17 residues. V shed 3 bases, J shed 6 bases, and the junction held 12 bases outside the gene matches. The CDR3, as DNA: TGTGCCAGCAGTTTTGGGGGGGGACAGGGCCAAAGTCAGCCCCAGCATTTT. Translation gives CASSFGGGQGQSQPQHF.

This clone showed up just once. The J gene is TRBJ2-7, the V gene TRBV20-1, with TRBD1 as a possible D gene (5 bases). Trimming cost V 3 bases and J 5 bases, with 11 bases left between them. Looked up from germline, CDR1 is DFQATT and CDR2 is SNEGSKA (reference sequence). This CDR3 region has 12 residues. This CDR3 is CSASQGINEQYF. The CDR3 nucleotides read TGCAGTGCTAGTCAGGGTATAAACGAGCAGTACTTC.